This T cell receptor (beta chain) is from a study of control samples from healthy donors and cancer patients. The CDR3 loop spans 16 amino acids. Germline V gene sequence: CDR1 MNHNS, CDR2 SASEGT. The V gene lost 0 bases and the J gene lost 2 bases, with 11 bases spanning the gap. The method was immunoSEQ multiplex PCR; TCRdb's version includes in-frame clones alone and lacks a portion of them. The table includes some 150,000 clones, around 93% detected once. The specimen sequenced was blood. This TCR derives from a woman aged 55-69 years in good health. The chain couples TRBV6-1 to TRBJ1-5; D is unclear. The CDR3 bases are TGTGCCAGCAGTGAAGCGGGTCTTGGGCGCAATCAGCCCCAGCATTTT. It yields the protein CASSEAGLGRNQPQHF.